This T cell receptor (beta chain) was documented in a study of T cells expressing NK-cell markers. The CDR3 extends over 15 amino acids. As concerns this clonotype: Its antigen is unidentified.

Whole-study findings and limits: Researchers report these clonotypes also headed the CD3+CD56-NKG2C+ fraction in a few donors.

A 5'RACE template switching approach incorporating UMIs was used to make TCR beta cDNA. TCRdb re-called the 5' RACE reads and catalogs CDR3 proteins one per entry, DNA excluded. The specimen's table records some 340,000 distinct CDR3 sequences. Sample: blood T cells: a sorted CD56 or NKG2C T cell subset, CD4+ or CD8+ T cells, or bulk PBMC T cells (not recorded which). The sequence derives from a man aged 18-75 years in good health. V is TRBV12-3 or TRBV12-4 and J is TRBJ1-1. CDR3 sequence reads: CASSLQAGVNTEAFF.